This T cell receptor beta chain was retrieved from a study of shared clonotypes between healthy human individuals. Study findings and constraints: Investigators expected sequencing depth to affect clonotype sharing among donors. Naive CD4 clonotypes were shared across a few donors at 5% to 6%.

Replicate PCRs for sorted subsets used roughly 200 ng DNA; this equaled about 30,000 T cell genomes. This table comes from immunoSEQ multiplex PCR, and its TCRdb copy is limited to in-frame clones, with some not included. The sample includes fewer than 2.5 million clones, 93% seen only once; the top ten take around 0.37%. CDR1 LGHNA and CDR2 YSLEER come from the germline V gene. The ends were cut back, 0 bases at V and 0 bases at J, with 11 bases in the middle. The CDR3 spans 16 residues. In regard to this clone: What it recognizes is unknown.

Sequencing input: naive CD4+ T cells from PBMCs. Subset specified: CD45RA+ positively selected. This TCR was sampled from a man aged 18-30 years in good health. Some clones in this sample may be carry-over from other donors' samples. J is TRBJ1-1 and V is TRBV4-3; D might be TRBD1 (5 bases). The CDR3 DNA reads as TGCGCCAGCAGCCAAGAACGGACAAAGATGAACACTGAAGCTTTCTTT. Translation: CASSQERTKMNTEAFF.